This record covers a single T cell receptor (beta chain). The source of the sample is a study of blood T cell repertoires in COVID-19. Across the study: PBMCs, B-cell-depleted T cells, or T cells were the source of the cDNA or gDNA that made up the material.

The CDR3 is 14 amino acids. Germline trimming cut 4 bases from V and 5 bases from J; bases unmatched to any gene: 6. The germline gives CDR1 SGDLS, CDR2 YYNGEE. Original methodology: Scientists estimated how many nucleated cells there were by amplifying reference gene primers. Clones were sequenced by immunoSEQ multiplex PCR, and TCRdb holds only the in-frame ones, with some missing. V and J calls and clone size follow that table, whereas D and trimming were derived from the DNA. The profile shows about 270,000 clones, roughly 86% of them singletons. Two negative PCRs, clearance, or symptom resolution characterized the recovered Cohort 3 donors.

The TCR was taken from a woman in her sixties or seventies who had recovered from COVID-19. Sample: PBMCs or T cells enriched from blood (not recorded which). This chain connects TRBV9 to TRBJ2-7, with 10 nucleotides matching TRBD1. CDR3 sequence (DNA): TGTGCCAGCAGCAAAGGGACAGGGGCTGACGAGCAGTACTTC. This sequence encodes CASSKGTGADEQYF.